This T cell receptor beta chain stems from a study of cytomegalovirus exposure and HLA in healthy donors. The CDR3 spans 15 residues. Trimming took off 5 bases at V and 4 bases at J, with 15 bases between the two ends. Germline lookup yields CDR1 SNHLY and CDR2 FYNNEI. Study results and limitations: Later on, an analysis showed TCR association rates differing by HLA locus, with DRB1 the most and HLA-C the fewest.

On this clone: Its antigen is not identified.

PCR used 60 Vbeta primers and 13 Jbeta primers. Only in-frame clones appear in the TCRdb table, and some are missing; sequencing was by immunoSEQ multiplex PCR. This table has some 90,000 clones, over 60% appearing once. The source material was PBMCs. The J gene is TRBJ1-5, the V gene TRBV2; TRBD1 might be the D (6 bases). This sequence was found in a man aged 40-49 years in good health and CMV-seronegative. This CDR3 reads CASSQPGTTNQPQHF. In DNA form, the CDR3 reads TGTGCCAGCAGTCAACCCGGGACAACAAATCAGCCCCAGCATTTT.